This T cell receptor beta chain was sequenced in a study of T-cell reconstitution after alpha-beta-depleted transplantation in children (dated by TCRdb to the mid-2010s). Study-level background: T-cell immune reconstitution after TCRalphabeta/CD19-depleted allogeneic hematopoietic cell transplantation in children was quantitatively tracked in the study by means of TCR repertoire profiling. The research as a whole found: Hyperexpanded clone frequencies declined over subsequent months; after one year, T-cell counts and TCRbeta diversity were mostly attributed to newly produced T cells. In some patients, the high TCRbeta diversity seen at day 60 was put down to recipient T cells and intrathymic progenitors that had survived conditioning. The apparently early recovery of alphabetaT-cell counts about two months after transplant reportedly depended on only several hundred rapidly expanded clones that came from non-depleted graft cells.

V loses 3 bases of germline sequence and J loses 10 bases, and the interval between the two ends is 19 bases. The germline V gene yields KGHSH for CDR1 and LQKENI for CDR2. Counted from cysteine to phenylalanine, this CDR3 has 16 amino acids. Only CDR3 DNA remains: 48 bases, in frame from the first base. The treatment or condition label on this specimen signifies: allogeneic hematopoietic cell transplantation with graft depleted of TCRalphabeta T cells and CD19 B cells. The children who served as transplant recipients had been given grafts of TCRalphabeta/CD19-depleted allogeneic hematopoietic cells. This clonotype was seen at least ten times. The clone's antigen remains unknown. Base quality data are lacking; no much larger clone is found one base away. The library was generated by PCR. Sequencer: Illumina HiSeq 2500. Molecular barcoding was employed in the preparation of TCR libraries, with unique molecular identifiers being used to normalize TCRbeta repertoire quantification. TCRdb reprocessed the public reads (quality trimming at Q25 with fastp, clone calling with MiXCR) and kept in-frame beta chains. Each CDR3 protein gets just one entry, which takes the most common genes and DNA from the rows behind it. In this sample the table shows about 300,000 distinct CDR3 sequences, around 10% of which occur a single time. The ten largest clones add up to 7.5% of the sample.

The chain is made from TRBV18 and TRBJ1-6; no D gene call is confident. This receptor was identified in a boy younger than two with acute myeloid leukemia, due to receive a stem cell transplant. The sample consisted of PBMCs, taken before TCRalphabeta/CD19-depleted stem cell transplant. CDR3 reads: CASSPSLVRIWSPLHF. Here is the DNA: TGTGCCAGCTCACCTTCTCTAGTCCGGATATGGTCACCCCTCCACTTT.